This TCR beta chain came from a study of radiation and T cells in renal cell carcinoma. Time point described: blood 4 weeks post-SBRT, at nephrectomy. As for treatment: 15 Gy SBRT to primary tumor, nephrectomy 4 weeks later. Nephrectomy followed 15 Gy stereotactic body radiation by 4 weeks. Study-wide points: Pretreatment tumor biopsies were lacking, so baseline clonotypes are unknown.

To note about this clone: The antigen is undetermined.

The trim removed 2 bases at V and 7 bases at J, leaving 14 bases unmatched. Germline V gene sequence: CDR1 SGHDT, CDR2 YYEEEE. The CDR3 totals 18 residues. Profiled with immunoSEQ multiplex PCR; TCRdb holds only in-frame clones, not every one. The sample lists about 73,000 clones; over 80% were seen once. The J gene is TRBJ1-6, the V gene TRBV5-6, with 8 bases identical to TRBD1. The material was blood, obtained from a patient whose treatment included radiotherapy and nephrectomy. The TCR originated in a woman aged 55-69 years with renal cell carcinoma. CDR3 protein: CASSFGFSVGTGNSPLHF. In DNA, the CDR3 is TGTGCCAGCAGCTTTGGTTTTAGTGTGGGGACAGGCAATTCACCCCTCCACTTT.